This passage covers 21 T cell receptor beta chains from one sample sequenced in a study of T-cell reconstitution after alpha-beta-depleted transplantation in children (dated by TCRdb to the mid-2010s). Libraries were made using PCR. Sequencing relied on an Illumina HiSeq 2500. To normalize quantification of the TCRbeta repertoire, the TCR libraries were built with molecular barcoding that relied on unique molecular identifiers. The public reads were quality trimmed at Q25 with fastp and then assembled into clones with MiXCR by TCRdb, keeping productive beta chains. A single entry per CDR3 protein holds the most common genes and DNA from its merged rows. The sample includes 400,000 to 500,000 distinct CDR3 sequences, with roughly a tenth observed a single time. Clones ranked in the top ten supply roughly 5.1% of the sample. Sequencing was performed on PBMCs from the stem cell graft donor, taken from the stem cell graft. Receptors originate from a human donor who donated a stem cell graft to a child with acute myeloid leukemia.

The chain employs TRBV2 and TRBJ1-6, with D hard to call. The germline gives CDR1 SNHLY, CDR2 FYNNEI. V was shortened by 2 bases and J by 5 bases, with 7 bases between the two germline ends. This CDR3 comprises 14 residues. The CDR3 region is CASSERFHNSPLHF. Written as DNA, the CDR3 is TGTGCCAGCAGTGAACGGTTTCATAATTCACCCCTCCACTTT.

This clonotype turned up a few times. The CDR3 protein is CASKGGSGGRYNEQFF. The DNA for the CDR3 is TGTGCCAGTAAAGGAGGTAGCGGGGGCCGTTACAATGAGCAGTTCTTC. The chain uses TRBV19 and TRBJ2-1, with 9 bases matching TRBD2. J gave up 4 bases and V 7 bases, and 11 bases lay outside the gene matches. The germline gives CDR1 LNHDA, CDR2 SQIVND (reference sequence). This CDR3 is 16 amino acids long.

In its sample, this clonotype was seen many times. The chain couples TRBV9 to TRBJ2-2, with TRBD1 as a possible D gene (6 bases). Trimming removed 4 bases from V and 1 base from J, with 14 bases in between. The length of the CDR3 is 16 residues. Looked up from germline, CDR1 is SGDLS and CDR2 is YYNGEE. The chain's CDR3 is CASSPGGGLNTGELFF. CDR3 nucleotide sequence: TGTGCCAGCAGCCCAGGTGGGGGCTTGAACACCGGGGAGCTGTTTTTT.

This chain links TRBV20-1 with TRBJ1-4; D may be TRBD1 (5 bases). CDR1 and CDR2 (germline): DFQATT, SNEGSKA (reference sequence). CDR3 size: 14 residues. Between the trimmed V and J ends, which lost 6 bases and 0 bases, there was a span of 11 bases. Written as DNA, the CDR3 is TGCAGTGCGACCCTAGGGGCAACTAATGAAAAACTGTTTTTT. Amino acids: CSATLGATNEKLFF.

This clonotype has just a few counts. The chain couples TRBV18 to TRBJ1-6; D not certain. The CDR3 runs to 13 residues. V dropped 2 bases and J dropped 8 bases, with 7 bases sitting between them. CDR1 is KGHSH and CDR2 is LQKENI in the germline V gene. The CDR3 sequence is CASSPDRDSPLHF. The CDR3, as DNA: TGTGCCAGCTCACCAGATCGCGATTCACCCCTCCACTTT.

The chain joins TRBV12-3 or TRBV12-4 to TRBJ1-1; D may be TRBD1 (5 bases). V lost 3 bases to trimming and J lost 5 bases, with 13 bases between them. The CDR3 covers 14 residues. CDR3 nucleotide sequence: TGTGCCAGCAGTTTCAGGGTAGTAGTAACTGAAGCTTTCTTT. It codes for CASSFRVVVTEAFF.

This clonotype has at least ten counts. The chain employs TRBV20-1 and TRBJ1-1; D may be TRBD1 (5 bases). This CDR3 comprises 12 residues. Trimming left V 3 bases short and J 5 bases short, with 10 bases between. Looked up from germline, CDR1 is DFQATT and CDR2 is SNEGSKA (reference sequence). CDR3 bases: TGCAGTGCTAGGGCAAGGGGAACTGAAGCTTTCTTT. Translation gives CSARARGTEAFF.

This clonotype showed up many times. The chain is built from TRBV5-1 and TRBJ2-7, with D hard to call. CDR1 and CDR2 (germline): SGHRS, YFSETQ. V lost 2 bases to trimming and J lost 0 bases, with 9 bases between them. The length of the CDR3 is 14 residues. CDR3 sequence: CASSFSQSSYEQYF. CDR3 coding DNA: TGCGCCAGCAGCTTCTCCCAGAGCTCCTACGAGCAGTACTTC.

V and J are TRBV4-1 and TRBJ2-7; D tentatively fits TRBD1 or TRBD2 (6 bases each). CDR1 and CDR2 (germline): MGHRA, YSYEKL. V was trimmed by 0 bases and J by 5 bases, leaving 17 bases between them. The CDR3 runs to 16 residues. The CDR3 here is CASSQDPGGKADEQYF. In DNA form, the CDR3 reads TGCGCCAGCAGCCAAGATCCCGGGGGCAAGGCCGACGAGCAGTACTTC.

Points on this clonotype: The limits of the CDR3 on the DNA are not certain, so only TCRdb's listed CDR3 is given. The V call is TRBV5-1, the J call TRBJ2-3; the table's D call, TRBD1, has no DNA check behind it. Germline V CDR1 and CDR2: SGHRS, YFSETQ. Inclusive of both ends, the CDR3 amounts to 17 amino acids. Here the CDR3 reads CASSLVGHGAGTDTQSF.

CDR3 in amino acids: CASSYSSLPYEQYF. In DNA form, the CDR3 reads TGTGCCAGCAGTTACTCTTCCCTCCCCTACGAGCAGTACTTC. The chain carries TRBV6-5 and TRBJ2-7; the D is unclear. This CDR3 has 14 amino acids. Deletions cut 0 bases from V and 2 bases from J, with 8 bases between. Germline V CDR1 and CDR2: MNHEY, SVGAGI.

This clonotype was detected ten times or more. The J gene is TRBJ2-3, the V gene TRBV5-6; D perhaps matches TRBD2 (6 bases). V lost 7 bases and J lost 4, with 10 bases in between. The germline gives CDR1 SGHDT, CDR2 YYEEEE. The CDR3 covers 12 residues. CDR3 in amino acids: CASSRGSDTQYF. CDR3 sequence (DNA): TGTGCCAGCTCGCGGGGATCAGATACGCAGTATTTT.

This clonotype has only a few counts. The gene calls are TRBV11-2 and TRBJ2-3, with 11 bases matching TRBD2. V dropped 6 bases and J dropped 5; count of bases not matched to a gene: 16. Germline values: CDR1 SGHAT, CDR2 FQNNGV. This CDR3 contains 18 residues. The CDR3 sequence: CASRPGTSGGAAVDTQYF. CDR3 nucleotides: TGTGCCAGCAGACCCGGGACTAGCGGAGGGGCCGCGGTAGATACGCAGTATTTT.

This clonotype was counted between two and nine times. J is TRBJ2-7 and V is TRBV5-6, with D possibly TRBD1 on 6 matching bases. The CDR3 has 17 residues. CDR1 and CDR2 (germline): SGHDT, YYEEEE. V was cut by 0 bases and J by 9 bases, with 25 bases left in between. The CDR3 reads CASSLGVRDTGFDWQYF. The CDR3, as DNA: TGTGCCAGCAGCTTGGGCGTTCGGGACACCGGTTTTGATTGGCAGTACTTC.

This sequence joins TRBV7-9 and TRBJ1-5; the match to TRBD1 covers 7 bases. The CDR3 totals 16 residues. V was pared by 1 base and J by 4 bases, with 7 bases of the junction left unmatched. The germline CDR1 and CDR2 sequences are SEHNR and FQNEAQ (reference sequence). The CDR3 loop reads CASSLVRQGDNQPQHF. The DNA for the CDR3 is TGTGCCAGCAGCTTAGTTCGACAGGGTGATAATCAGCCCCAGCATTTT.

The sample holds a few counts of this clonotype. The rearrangement joins TRBV2 to TRBJ1-1; 8 nucleotides align to TRBD1. V shed 3 bases and J 4 bases; nucleotides not matched to a gene: 4. Germline loops: CDR1 SNHLY, CDR2 FYNNEI. The CDR3 totals 14 residues. CDR3 loop: CASSEQGASTEAFF. The CDR3, as DNA: TGTGCCAGCAGTGAGCAGGGGGCGAGCACTGAAGCTTTCTTT.

In its sample, this clonotype was seen a few times. This chain uses TRBV15 with TRBJ2-3, with 10 positions matching TRBD2. V gave up 2 bases and J gave up 0 bases; unmatched junction bases: 8. CDR1 LNHNV and CDR2 YYDKDF come from the germline V gene (reference sequence). The CDR3 is 18 amino acids. The CDR3 here is CATSRLLAGDRSTDTQYF. CDR3 nucleotides: TGTGCCACCAGCAGACTGCTAGCGGGGGATCGTAGCACAGATACGCAGTATTTT.

The genes are TRBV20-1 and TRBJ2-3; perhaps TRBD1 as D (6 bases). V was pared by 3 bases and J by 3 bases, with 10 bases between. Germline V gene sequence: CDR1 DFQATT, CDR2 SNEGSKA (reference sequence). This CDR3 comprises 13 residues. The CDR3 sequence: CSASMGATDTQYF. CDR3 nucleotides: TGCAGTGCTAGTATGGGGGCAACAGATACGCAGTATTTT.

On this clonotype: A much larger clone is a single base away; this may be a read error. For the CDR3, the DNA is TGTGCCAGCAAATTCGGGACAGGGTTCGTCGAGCAGTTCTTC. It yields the protein CASKFGTGFVEQFF. The V call is TRBV12-3 or TRBV12-4, the J call TRBJ2-1; 9 bases align to TRBD1. There are 14 residues in the CDR3. Losses at the gene ends were 7 bases for V and 10 bases for J; bases not matched to a gene: 11.

This chain uses TRBV12-3 or TRBV12-4 with TRBJ1-4; D might be TRBD1 (6 bases). This CDR3 has 12 amino acids. Between the trimmed V and J ends, which lost 7 bases and 3 bases, there was a span of 6 bases. Written as DNA, the CDR3 is TGTGCCAGCAACAGGGCTAATGAAAAACTGTTTTTT. The encoded protein is CASNRANEKLFF.

This chain joins TRBV27 and TRBJ1-1, with 8 positions matching TRBD1. Trimming cost V 2 bases and J 0 bases; bases outside gene matches: 8. This CDR3 is built from 17 residues. Per germline, CDR1 MNHEY and CDR2 SMNVEV (reference sequence). CDR3 sequence: CASSLGRTGTLNTEAFF. CDR3 coding DNA: TGTGCCAGCAGTTTAGGGCGGACAGGGACCCTGAACACTGAAGCTTTCTTT.